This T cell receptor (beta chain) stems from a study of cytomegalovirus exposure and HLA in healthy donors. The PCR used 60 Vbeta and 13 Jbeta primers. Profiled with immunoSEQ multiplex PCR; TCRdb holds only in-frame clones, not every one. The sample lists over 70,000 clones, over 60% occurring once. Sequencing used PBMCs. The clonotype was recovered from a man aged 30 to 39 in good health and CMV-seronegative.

The chain's CDR3 is CASSQTGGNEKLFF. The DNA for the CDR3 is TGTGCCAGCAGTCAGACAGGGGGTAATGAAAAACTGTTTTTT. The gene calls are TRBV28 and TRBJ1-4; TRBD1 matches at 9 bases. J gave up 4 bases and V 5 bases, and 2 bases lay outside the gene matches. Germline V gives CDR1 MDHEN, CDR2 SYDVKM. This CDR3 comprises 14 residues.